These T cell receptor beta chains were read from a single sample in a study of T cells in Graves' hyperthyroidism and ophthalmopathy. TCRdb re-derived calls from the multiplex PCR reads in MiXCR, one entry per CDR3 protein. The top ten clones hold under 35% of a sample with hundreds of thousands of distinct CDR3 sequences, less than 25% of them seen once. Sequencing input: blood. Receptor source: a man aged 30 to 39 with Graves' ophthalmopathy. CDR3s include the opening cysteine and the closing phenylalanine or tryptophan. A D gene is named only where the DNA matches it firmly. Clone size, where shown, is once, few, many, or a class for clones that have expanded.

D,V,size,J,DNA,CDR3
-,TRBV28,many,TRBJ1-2,TGTGCCAGCAGTGAACAGGGATACTATGGCTACACCTTC,CASSEQGYYGYTF
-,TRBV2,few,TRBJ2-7,TGTGCCGGTCGAGGGGTAGGCTACGAGCAGTACTTC,CAGRGVGYEQYF
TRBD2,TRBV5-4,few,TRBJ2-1,TGTGCCTTCGGAGCGGGAACCTCCTACAATGAGCAGTTCTTC,CAFGAGTSYNEQFF
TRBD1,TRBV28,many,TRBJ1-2,TGTGCCAGCAGTGCGATACAGGGGTTCTATGGCTACACCTTC,CASSAIQGFYGYTF
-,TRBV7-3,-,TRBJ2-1,TGTGCCAGCAGCTTAAACGGGCAACTCACTTACAATGAGCAGTTCTTC,CASSLNGQLTYNEQFF
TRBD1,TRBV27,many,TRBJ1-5,TGTGCCAGCAGTTTAGGACAGGGGTTTCAGCCCCAGCATTTT,CASSLGQGFQPQHF
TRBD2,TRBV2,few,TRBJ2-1,TGTGCCAGCAGTACCCTGACTAGCGGGGTCGGGGATGAGCAGTTCTTC,CASSTLTSGVGDEQFF
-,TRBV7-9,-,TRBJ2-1,TGTGCCAGCAGCATCCGGGACGGGTACAATGAGCAGTTCTTC,CASSIRDGYNEQFF
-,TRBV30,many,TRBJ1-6,TGTGCCTGGAGTGCCGGTGTCGGGTCACCCCTCCACTTT,CAWSAGVGSPLHF
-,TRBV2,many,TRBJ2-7,TGTGCCAGCAGTGCCCGGGACGGCGAGCAGTACTTC,CASSARDGEQYF
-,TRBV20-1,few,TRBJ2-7,TGCAGTGCTAGAACGACCCGATCGGTCGAGCAGTACTTC,CSARTTRSVEQYF
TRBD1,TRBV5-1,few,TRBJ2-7,TGCGCCAGCAGCTCACAGGGGGCGCCAGGCGAGCAGTACTTC,CASSSQGAPGEQYF
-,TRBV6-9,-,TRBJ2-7,TGTGCCAGCAGTTACACAGGGAAAACCTACGAGCAGTACTTC,CASSYTGKTYEQYF
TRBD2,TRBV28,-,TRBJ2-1,TGTGCCAGCAGTTCCCGACTAGCGGGCCCCTCCTACAATGAGCAGTTCTTC,CASSSRLAGPSYNEQFF
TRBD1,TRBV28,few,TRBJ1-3,TGTGCCAGCAGTGCAGGGGGCAACTCTGGAAACACCATATATTTT,CASSAGGNSGNTIYF
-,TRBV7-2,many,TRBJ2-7,TGTGCCAGCAGCCCCCATACGGGCTACGAGCAGTACTTC,CASSPHTGYEQYF
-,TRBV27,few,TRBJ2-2,TGTGCCAGCAGTCCTAGACAGCCCGGGGAGCTGTTTTTT,CASSPRQPGELFF
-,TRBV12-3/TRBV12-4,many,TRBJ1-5,TGTGCCAGCAGCATGACAGGTCAAGATCAGCCCCAGCATTTT,CASSMTGQDQPQHF
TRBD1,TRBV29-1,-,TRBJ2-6,TGCAGCGTCCGTATCAGGGGGTCCTCTGGGGCCAACGTCCTGACTTTC,CSVRIRGSSGANVLTF
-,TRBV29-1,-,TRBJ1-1,TGCAGCGTTGATGGGGGAAACACTGAAGCTTTCTTT,CSVDGGNTEAFF
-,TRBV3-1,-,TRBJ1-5,TGTGCCAGCAGCCAAGGAGACAGGTATCAGCCCCAGCATTTT,CASSQGDRYQPQHF
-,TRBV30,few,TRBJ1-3,TGTGCCTGGAGTAGAGGGAAAGGCGGAAACACCATATATTTT,CAWSRGKGGNTIYF
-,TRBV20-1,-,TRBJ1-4,TGCAGTTTCCGAGGAATGTCTGAAAAACTGTTTTTT,CSFRGMSEKLFF
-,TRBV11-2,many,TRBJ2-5,TGTGCCAGCAGCTTAGTTCGGGGGTTTGAGGAGACCCAGTACTTC,CASSLVRGFEETQYF
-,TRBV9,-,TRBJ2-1,TGTGCCAGCAGCGCCCCTAGAGTTGAGCAGTTCTTC,CASSAPRVEQFF
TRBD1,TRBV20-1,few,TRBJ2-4,TGCAGTGCTAGAGAACAGGGGGACATTCAGTACTTC,CSAREQGDIQYF
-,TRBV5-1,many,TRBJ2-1,TGCGCCAGCAGCTTGGACGGGGGCCAACACAATGAGCAGTTCTTC,CASSLDGGQHNEQFF
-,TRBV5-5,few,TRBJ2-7,TGTGCCAGCAGCTTGGTGGGGGGATTGTCGGTATCCTACGAGCAGTACTTC,CASSLVGGLSVSYEQYF
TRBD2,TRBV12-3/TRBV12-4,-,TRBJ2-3,TGTGCCAGCAGTTCTAGCGGGAGGGCCTCGGGGACGCAGTATTTT,CASSSSGRASGTQYF
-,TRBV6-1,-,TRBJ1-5,TGTGCCAGCAGTGAAGGACTTTACGGGGAGCCCCAGCATTTT,CASSEGLYGEPQHF
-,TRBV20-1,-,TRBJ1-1,TGCAGTGCTAGGGGCAGGGCGAACACTGAAGCTTTCTTT,CSARGRANTEAFF
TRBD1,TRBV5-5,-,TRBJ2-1,TGTGCCAGCAGCGCAGGGACAGGGCCCAGGGACGAGCAGTTCTTC,CASSAGTGPRDEQFF
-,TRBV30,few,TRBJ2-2,TGTGCCGGGCAGGGCTGGTCCGGGGAGCTGTTTTTT,CAGQGWSGELFF
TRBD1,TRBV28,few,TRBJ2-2,TGTGCCAGCAGTTCGAGACAGGGGGTCGGGGAGCTGTTTTTT,CASSSRQGVGELFF
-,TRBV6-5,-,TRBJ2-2,TGTGCCAGCAGTTACTCGATCAGCAGGCCCGGGGAGCTGTTTTTT,CASSYSISRPGELFF
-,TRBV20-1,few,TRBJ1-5,TGCAGTGCTAGATACAGCAATCAGCCCCAGCATTTT,CSARYSNQPQHF
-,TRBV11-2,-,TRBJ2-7,TGTGCCAGCAGCCCGCCAGGCCCGGGCGAGCAGTACTTC,CASSPPGPGEQYF
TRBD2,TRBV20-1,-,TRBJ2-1,TGCAGTGCGCAAGGGGCTAGCGGGCGCTCGAGCTACAATGAGCAGTTCTTC,CSAQGASGRSSYNEQFF
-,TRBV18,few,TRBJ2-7,TGTGCCAGCTCACCGGGAAGGCGCGACTACGAGCAGTACTTC,CASSPGRRDYEQYF
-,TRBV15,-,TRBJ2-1,TGTGCCACCAGCAGAGAGGGTAATGAGCAGTTCTTC,CATSREGNEQFF
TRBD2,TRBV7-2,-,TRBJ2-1,TGTGCCAGCAGCCCCTTACCGGGACTAGCCCCCAATGAGCAGTTCTTC,CASSPLPGLAPNEQFF
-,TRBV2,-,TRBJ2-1,TGTGCCAGCAGTGTAGAGGCGAGCTCCTACAATGAGCAGCTCTTC,CASSVEASSYNEQLF
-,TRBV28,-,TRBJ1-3,TGTGCCAGCACCTTTACGGGGGGGGGGGGATCCGGAAACACCATATATTTT,CASTFTGGGGSGNTIYF
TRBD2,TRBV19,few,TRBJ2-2,TGTGCCAGTAGTAATCGGGGACTAGCGGGAGGCCTCACCGGGGAGCTGTTTTTT,CASSNRGLAGGLTGELFF
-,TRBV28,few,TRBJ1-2,TGTGCCAGCAGTTCGCGATCTGGCTACACCTTC,CASSSRSGYTF